The rows below give T cell receptor beta chains drawn from one sample of a study of tumor-infiltrating lymphocytes in primary liver carcinoma. In TCRdb, the multiplex PCR reads were re-called with MiXCR into one record per CDR3 protein. Counted here are about 120,000 distinct CDR3 sequences, 55% to 70% occurring once; the ten biggest clones make up roughly 8.1%. The sample consisted of tumor-adjacent normal liver tissue. The receptors stem from a woman aged 60-75 years with primary liver carcinoma and hepatitis B virus infection. Each CDR3 is given without its conserved first and last residue.

>TRBV11-2|TRBJ1-6
ASSLESGQYSPLH
>TRBV4-1|TRBJ2-1
AGSLTQGAGVYSEQS
>TRBV4-1|TRBJ1-6
ASSQEGTGTDSPLH
>TRBV28|TRBJ1-1
ASSFMGGTTEAF
>TRBV29-1|TRBJ1-5
CVLVSGGQPQH
>TRBV11-2|TRBJ1-3
ASSSRLDRGAYSGNTIY
>TRBV11-3|TRBJ2-2
VTSAGDTGELL
>TRBV7-9|TRBJ2-7
ASSWGRANEQY
>TRBV6-5|TRBJ2-7
ATSSNTGTPAMEQY
>TRBV6-1|TRBJ2-1
ASSDPSGRAYDEQF
>TRBV30|TRBJ2-7
AWSVRKASGAYEQY
>TRBV28|TRBJ2-5
VSRQETQY
>TRBV7-8|TRBJ1-5
ASSFMAGKSNQPQQ
>TRBV29-1|TRBJ2-5
SVGDRRETQY
>TRBV28|TRBJ2-3
ASRTGLFVDTQY
>TRBV6-5|TRBJ1-2
TSSYSGGYGYT
>TRBV29-1|TRBJ2-1
SVDLEGRGSKQF
>TRBV4-1|TRBJ1-1
ASSLPLGQGRLNTEAF
>TRBV11-3|TRBJ1-4
ASSPGRAPGEKLF